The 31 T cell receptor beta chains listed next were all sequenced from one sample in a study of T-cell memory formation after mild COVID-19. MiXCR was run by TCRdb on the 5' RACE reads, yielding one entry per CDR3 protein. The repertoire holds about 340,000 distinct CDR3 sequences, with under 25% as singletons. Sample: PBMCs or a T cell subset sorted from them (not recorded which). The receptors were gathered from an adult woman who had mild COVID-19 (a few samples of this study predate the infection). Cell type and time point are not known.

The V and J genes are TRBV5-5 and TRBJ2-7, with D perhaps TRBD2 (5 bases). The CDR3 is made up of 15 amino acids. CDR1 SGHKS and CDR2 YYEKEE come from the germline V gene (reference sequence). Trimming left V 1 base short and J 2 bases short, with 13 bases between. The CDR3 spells CASSLSGGQAYEQYF. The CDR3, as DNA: TGTGCCAGCAGCTTGTCAGGAGGCCAAGCCTACGAGCAGTACTTC.

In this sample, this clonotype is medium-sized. Here the CDR3 reads CASSLGPDGNEQFF. Written as DNA, the CDR3 is TGCGCCAGCAGCTTGGGACCCGACGGCAATGAGCAGTTCTTC. The gene calls are TRBV5-1 and TRBJ2-1; D gene unclear. V was trimmed by 0 bases and J by 6 bases, leaving 10 bases between them. The CDR3 sequence is 14 residues long. Germline V CDR1 and CDR2: SGHRS, YFSETQ.

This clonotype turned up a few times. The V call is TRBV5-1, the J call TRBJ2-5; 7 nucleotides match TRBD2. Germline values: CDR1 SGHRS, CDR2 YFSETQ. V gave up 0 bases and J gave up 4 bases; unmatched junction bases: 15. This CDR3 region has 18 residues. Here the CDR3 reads CASSLDNLAATRGETQYF. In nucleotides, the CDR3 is TGCGCCAGCAGCTTGGATAATCTAGCGGCCACACGGGGAGAGACCCAGTACTTC.

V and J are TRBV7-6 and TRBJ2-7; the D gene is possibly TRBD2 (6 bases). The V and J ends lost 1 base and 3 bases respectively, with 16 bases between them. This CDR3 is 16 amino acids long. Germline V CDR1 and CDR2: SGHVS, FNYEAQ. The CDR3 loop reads CASSLGGTPQGYEQYF. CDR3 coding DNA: TGTGCCAGCAGCTTAGGCGGGACTCCCCAAGGCTACGAGCAGTACTTC.

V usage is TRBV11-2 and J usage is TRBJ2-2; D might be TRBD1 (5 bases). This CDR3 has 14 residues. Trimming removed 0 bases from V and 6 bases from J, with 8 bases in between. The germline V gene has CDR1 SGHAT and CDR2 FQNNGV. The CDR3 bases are TGTGCCAGCAGCTTAGACCTAGGGGCCGGGGAGCTGTTTTTT. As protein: CASSLDLGAGELFF.

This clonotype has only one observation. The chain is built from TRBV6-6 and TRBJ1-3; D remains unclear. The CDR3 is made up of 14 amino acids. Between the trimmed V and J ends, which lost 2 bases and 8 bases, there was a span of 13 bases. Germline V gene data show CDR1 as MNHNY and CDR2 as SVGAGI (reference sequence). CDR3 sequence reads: CASSYPYRPDTIYF. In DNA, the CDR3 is TGTGCCAGCAGTTACCCCTATCGTCCGGACACCATATATTTT.

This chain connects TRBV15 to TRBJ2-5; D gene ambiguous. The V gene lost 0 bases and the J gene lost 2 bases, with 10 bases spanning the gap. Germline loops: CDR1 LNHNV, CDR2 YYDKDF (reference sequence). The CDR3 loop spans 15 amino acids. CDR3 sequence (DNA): TGTGCCACCAGCAGAGATGCGGTACCACAAGAGACCCAGTACTTC. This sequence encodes CATSRDAVPQETQYF.

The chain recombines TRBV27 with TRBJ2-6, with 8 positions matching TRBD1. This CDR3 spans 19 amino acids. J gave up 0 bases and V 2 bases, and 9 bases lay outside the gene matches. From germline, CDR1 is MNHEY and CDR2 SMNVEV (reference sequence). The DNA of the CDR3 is TGTGCCAGCAGTTTACGACAGGGGACGTCTAACTCTGGGGCCAACGTCCTGACTTTC. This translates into CASSLRQGTSNSGANVLTF.

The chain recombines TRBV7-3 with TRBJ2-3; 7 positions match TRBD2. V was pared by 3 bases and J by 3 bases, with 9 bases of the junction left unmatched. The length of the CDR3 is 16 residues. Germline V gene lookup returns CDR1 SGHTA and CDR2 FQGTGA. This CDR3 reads CASSLGSGASTDTQYF. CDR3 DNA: TGTGCCAGCAGCTTGGGGAGCGGGGCGAGTACAGATACGCAGTATTTT.

CDR3 nucleotide sequence: TGTGCCACCAGTGAAGAGGGAAGGTCTGAGCAGTTCTTC. This codes for CATSEEGRSEQFF. The genes are TRBV24-1 and TRBJ2-1; the D gene is possibly TRBD2 (5 bases). The CDR3 has 13 residues. Trimming pared 4 bases from V and 9 bases from J, leaving 12 bases between. Germline values: CDR1 KGHDR, CDR2 SFDVKD.

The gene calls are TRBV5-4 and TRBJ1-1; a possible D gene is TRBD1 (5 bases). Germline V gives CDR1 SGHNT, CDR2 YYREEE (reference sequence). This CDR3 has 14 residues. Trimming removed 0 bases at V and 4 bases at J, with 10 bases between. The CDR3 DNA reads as TGTGCCAGCAGCTTGGCGGGGGGGAGCACTGAAGCTTTCTTT. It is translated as CASSLAGGSTEAFF.

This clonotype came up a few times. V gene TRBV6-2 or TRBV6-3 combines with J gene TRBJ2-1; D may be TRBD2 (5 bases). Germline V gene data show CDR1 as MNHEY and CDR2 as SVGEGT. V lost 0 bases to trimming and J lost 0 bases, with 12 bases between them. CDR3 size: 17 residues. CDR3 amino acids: CASSYSPSSSSYNEQFF. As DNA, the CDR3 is TGTGCCAGCAGTTACTCCCCTAGCTCTAGCTCCTACAATGAGCAGTTCTTC.

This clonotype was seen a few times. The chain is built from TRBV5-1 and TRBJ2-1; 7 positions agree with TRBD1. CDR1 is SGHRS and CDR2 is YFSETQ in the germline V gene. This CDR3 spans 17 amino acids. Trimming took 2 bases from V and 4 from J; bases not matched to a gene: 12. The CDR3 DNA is TGCGCCAGCAGCTTCCTAGTAGGGACAGAACAGTACAATGAGCAGTTCTTC. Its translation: CASSFLVGTEQYNEQFF.

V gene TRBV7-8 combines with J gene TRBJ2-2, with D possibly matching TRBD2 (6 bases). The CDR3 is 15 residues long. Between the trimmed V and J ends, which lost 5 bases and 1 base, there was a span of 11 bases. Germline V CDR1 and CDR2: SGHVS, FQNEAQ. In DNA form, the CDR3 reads TGTGCCAGCAGCGGGCGGGACTGGAACACCGGGGAGCTGTTTTTT. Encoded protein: CASSGRDWNTGELFF.

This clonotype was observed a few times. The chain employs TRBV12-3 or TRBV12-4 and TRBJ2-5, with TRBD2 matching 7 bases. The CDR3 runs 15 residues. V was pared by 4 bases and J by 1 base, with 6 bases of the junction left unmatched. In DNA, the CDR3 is TGTGCCAGCAGTTCGCTAGCGGATTTCCAAGAGACCCAGTACTTC. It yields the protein CASSSLADFQETQYF.

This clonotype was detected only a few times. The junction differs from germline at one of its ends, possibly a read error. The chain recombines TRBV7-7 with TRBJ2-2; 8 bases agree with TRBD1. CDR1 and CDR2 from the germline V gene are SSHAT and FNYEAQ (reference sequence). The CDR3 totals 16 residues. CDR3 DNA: TGTGCTAGCAGCCCCCGGACAGGGCGCAACACCGGGGAGCTGTTTTTT. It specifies CASSPRTGRNTGELFF. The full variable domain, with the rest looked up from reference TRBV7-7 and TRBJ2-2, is GAGVSQSPRYKVTKRGQDVTLRCDPISSHATLYWYQQALGQGPEFLTYFNYEAQPDKSGLPSDRFSAERPEGSISTLTIQRTEQRDSAMYRCASSPRTGRNTGELFFGEGSRLTVL.

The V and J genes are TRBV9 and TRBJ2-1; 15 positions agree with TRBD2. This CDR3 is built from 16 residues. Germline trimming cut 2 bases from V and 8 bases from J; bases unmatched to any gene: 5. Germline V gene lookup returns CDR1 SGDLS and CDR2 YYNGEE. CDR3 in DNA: TGTGCCAGCAGCGTGGGCGGGACTAGCGGGGGGTATGAGCAGTTCTTC. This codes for CASSVGGTSGGYEQFF.

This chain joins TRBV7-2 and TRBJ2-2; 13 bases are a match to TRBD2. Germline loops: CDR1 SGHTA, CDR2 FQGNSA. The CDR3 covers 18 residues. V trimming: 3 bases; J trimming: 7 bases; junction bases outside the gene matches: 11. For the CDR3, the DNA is TGTGCCAGCAGCTTGACGGCTTGGACTAGCGGGGGAGACGGGGAGCTGTTTTTT. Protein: CASSLTAWTSGGDGELFF.

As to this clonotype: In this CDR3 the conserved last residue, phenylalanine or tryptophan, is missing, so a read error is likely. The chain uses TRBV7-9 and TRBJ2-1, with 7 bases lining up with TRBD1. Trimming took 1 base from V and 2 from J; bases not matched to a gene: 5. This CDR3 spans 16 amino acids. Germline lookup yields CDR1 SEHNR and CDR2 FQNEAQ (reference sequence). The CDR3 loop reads CASSLVRQGPYNEQFL. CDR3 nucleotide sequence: TGTGCCAGCAGCTTAGTACGACAGGGTCCCTACAATGAGCAGTTCTTA.

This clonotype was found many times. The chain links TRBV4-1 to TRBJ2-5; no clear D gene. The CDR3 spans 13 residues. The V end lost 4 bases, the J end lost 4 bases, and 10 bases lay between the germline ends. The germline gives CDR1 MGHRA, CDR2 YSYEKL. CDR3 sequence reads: CASSRDPRETQYF. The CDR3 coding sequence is TGCGCCAGCAGCCGCGACCCGAGAGAGACCCAGTACTTC.

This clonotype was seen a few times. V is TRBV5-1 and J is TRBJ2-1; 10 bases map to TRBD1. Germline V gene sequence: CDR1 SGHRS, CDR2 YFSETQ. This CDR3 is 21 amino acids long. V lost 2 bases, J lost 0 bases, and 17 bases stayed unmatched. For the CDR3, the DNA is TGCGCCAGCAGCTTTGGAGGGTTACGACCGGGACAGGGGTCCTCCTACAATGAGCAGTTCTTC. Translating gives CASSFGGLRPGQGSSYNEQFF.

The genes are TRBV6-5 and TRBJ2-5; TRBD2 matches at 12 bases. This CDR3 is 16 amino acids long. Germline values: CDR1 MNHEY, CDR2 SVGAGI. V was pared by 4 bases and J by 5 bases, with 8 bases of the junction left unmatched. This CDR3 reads CASSSPSGRAGETQYF. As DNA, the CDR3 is TGTGCCAGCAGTTCCCCTAGCGGGAGGGCGGGGGAGACCCAGTACTTC.

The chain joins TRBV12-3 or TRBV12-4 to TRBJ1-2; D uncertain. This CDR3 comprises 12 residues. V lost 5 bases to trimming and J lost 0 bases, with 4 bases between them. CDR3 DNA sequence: TGTGCCAGCAGTCCGGCTAACTATGGCTACACCTTC. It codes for CASSPANYGYTF.

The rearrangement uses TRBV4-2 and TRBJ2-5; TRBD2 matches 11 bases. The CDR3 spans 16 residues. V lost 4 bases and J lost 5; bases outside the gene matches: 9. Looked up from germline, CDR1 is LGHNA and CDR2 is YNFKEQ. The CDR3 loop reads CASSPSLAGAVETQYF. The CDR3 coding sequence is TGTGCCAGCAGCCCGTCACTAGCGGGAGCGGTGGAGACCCAGTACTTC.

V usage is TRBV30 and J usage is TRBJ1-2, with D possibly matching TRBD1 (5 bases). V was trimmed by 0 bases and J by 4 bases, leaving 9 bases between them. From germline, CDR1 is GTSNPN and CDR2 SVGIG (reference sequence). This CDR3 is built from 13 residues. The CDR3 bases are TGTGCCTGGAGTGTAGGTCAGGGCTATGGCTACACCTTC. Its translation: CAWSVGQGYGYTF.

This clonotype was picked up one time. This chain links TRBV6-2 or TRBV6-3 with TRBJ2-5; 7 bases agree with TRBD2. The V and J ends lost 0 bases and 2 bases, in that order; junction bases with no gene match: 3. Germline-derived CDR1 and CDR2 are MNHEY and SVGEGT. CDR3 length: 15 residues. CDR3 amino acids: CASSYSSGGQETQYF. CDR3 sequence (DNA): TGTGCCAGCAGTTACTCATCCGGGGGGCAAGAGACCCAGTACTTC.

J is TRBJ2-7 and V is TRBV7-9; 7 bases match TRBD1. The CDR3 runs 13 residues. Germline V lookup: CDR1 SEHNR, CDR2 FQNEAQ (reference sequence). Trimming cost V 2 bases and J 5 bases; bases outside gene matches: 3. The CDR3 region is CASSLPDRDEQYF. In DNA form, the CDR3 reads TGTGCCAGCAGCTTACCCGACAGGGACGAGCAGTACTTC.

The CDR3 DNA follows: TGTGCCAGCAGCTTAGGACACGAGCAGTACTTC. Residues: CASSLGHEQYF. The chain combines TRBV5-6 with TRBJ2-7; unclear D gene. Trimming removed 2 bases at V and 5 bases at J, with 5 bases between. The CDR3 has 11 residues. CDR1 and CDR2 from the germline V gene are SGHDT and YYEEEE.

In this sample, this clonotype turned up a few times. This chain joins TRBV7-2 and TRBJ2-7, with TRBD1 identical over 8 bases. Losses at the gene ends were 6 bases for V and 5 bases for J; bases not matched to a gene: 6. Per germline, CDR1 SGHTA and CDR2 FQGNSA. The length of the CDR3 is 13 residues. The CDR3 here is CASRGQGDHEQYF. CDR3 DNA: TGTGCCAGCAGAGGACAGGGCGACCACGAGCAGTACTTC.

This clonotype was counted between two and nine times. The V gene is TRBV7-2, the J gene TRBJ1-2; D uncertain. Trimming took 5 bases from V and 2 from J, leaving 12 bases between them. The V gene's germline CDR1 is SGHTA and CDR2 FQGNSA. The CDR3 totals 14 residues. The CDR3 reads CASSPADENYGYTF. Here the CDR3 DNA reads TGTGCCAGCAGCCCCGCAGACGAAAACTATGGCTACACCTTC.

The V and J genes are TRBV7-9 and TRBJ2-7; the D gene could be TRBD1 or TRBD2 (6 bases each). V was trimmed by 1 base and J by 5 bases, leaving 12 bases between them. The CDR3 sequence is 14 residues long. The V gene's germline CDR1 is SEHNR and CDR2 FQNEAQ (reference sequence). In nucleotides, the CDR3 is TGTGCCAGCAGCTTAGACAGGGAGGTCCACGAGCAGTACTTC. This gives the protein CASSLDREVHEQYF.